The 21 T cell receptor beta chains below all came from one sample that was sequenced in a study of cytotoxic CD8 clonotypes in ibrutinib-treated CLL. Profiled with immunoSEQ multiplex PCR; TCRdb holds only in-frame clones, not every one. The repertoire holds around 140,000 clones, with approximately 83% as singletons. The sample in question was PBMCs, obtained after 24 months of ibrutinib treatment. These receptors were obtained from a human donor with chronic lymphocytic leukemia.

The chain carries TRBV7-8 and TRBJ2-7; 11 bases align to TRBD2. Germline trimming cut 3 bases from V and 0 bases from J; bases unmatched to any gene: 13. Germline lookup yields CDR1 SGHVS and CDR2 FQNEAQ. This CDR3 spans 19 amino acids. CDR3 nucleotides: TGTGCCAGCAGCTTCGATTCAACTAGCGGGAGCCGGGGCTCCTACGAGCAGTACTTC. Translation gives CASSFDSTSGSRGSYEQYF.

The genes are TRBV2 and TRBJ1-4, with D perhaps matching TRBD1 (6 bases). The V end lost 5 bases, the J end lost 0 bases, and 7 bases lay between the germline ends. The CDR3 extends over 14 amino acids. Per the germline V gene, CDR1 is SNHLY and CDR2 is FYNNEI. CDR3 in DNA: TGTGCCAGCAGTCGACAGGCAACTAATGAAAAACTGTTTTTT. Protein sequence: CASSRQATNEKLFF. Complete variable domain (other parts from reference TRBV2 and TRBJ1-4): EPEVTQTPSHQVTQMGQEVILRCVPISNHLYFYWYRQILGQKVEFLVSFYNNEISEKSEIFDDQFSVERPDGSNFTLKIRSTKLEDSAMYFCASSRQATNEKLFFGSGTQLSVL.

The chain employs TRBV7-8 and TRBJ2-7; D remains ambiguous. Trimming shortened V by 1 base and J by 5 bases, and 9 bases separated the two germline ends. Germline CDR1 SGHVS, CDR2 FQNEAQ. CDR3 size: 13 residues. CDR3 loop: CASSLVPDHEQYF. DNA for the CDR3: TGTGCCAGCAGCTTAGTTCCGGATCACGAGCAGTACTTC.

Here the CDR3 reads CASSFRTGERNQPQHF. CDR3 in DNA: TGTGCCAGTAGTTTCCGTACAGGGGAGCGAAATCAGCCCCAGCATTTT. The chain combines TRBV19 with TRBJ1-5; 7 bases align to TRBD1. Looked up from germline, CDR1 is LNHDA and CDR2 is SQIVND (reference sequence). Losses at the gene ends were 5 bases for V and 4 bases for J; bases not matched to a gene: 11. This CDR3 has 16 amino acids. The full variable domain, in which reference TRBV19 and TRBJ1-5 provide the parts outside the CDR3, is DGGITQSPKYLFRKEGQNVTLSCEQNLNHDAMYWYRQDPGQGLRLIYYSQIVNDFQKGDIAEGYSVSREKKESFPLTVTSAQKNPTAFYLCASSFRTGERNQPQHFGDGTRLSIL.

This chain links TRBV11-1 with TRBJ1-1, with D hard to call. V was pared by 5 bases and J by 0 bases, with 13 bases between. CDR1 SGHAT and CDR2 FQDESV come from the germline V gene (reference sequence). The CDR3 totals 15 residues. The CDR3 spells CASSPLAGLNTEAFF. The CDR3 DNA follows: TGTGCCAGCAGCCCCCTTGCGGGGTTGAACACTGAAGCTTTCTTT.

V usage is TRBV19 and J usage is TRBJ2-2; D not certain. The germline gives CDR1 LNHDA, CDR2 SQIVND (reference sequence). The CDR3 has 15 residues. The V end was cut by 4 bases, the J end by 6 bases, with 15 bases between. CDR3: CASSTSWVAAGELFF. The CDR3 bases are TGTGCCAGTAGTACCTCGTGGGTAGCAGCCGGGGAGCTGTTTTTT.

The chain combines TRBV6-1 with TRBJ2-7; D is unresolved. This CDR3 is built from 11 residues. V was shortened by 7 bases and J by 4 bases, with 8 bases between the two germline ends. The germline V gene has CDR1 MNHNS and CDR2 SASEGT. The CDR3 DNA is TGTGCCAGCATTTCCACTTACGAGCAGTACTTC. Encoded protein: CASISTYEQYF.

The chain joins TRBV7-2 to TRBJ1-6, with D uncertain. V was trimmed by 5 bases and J by 10 bases, leaving 15 bases between them. Germline values: CDR1 SGHTA, CDR2 FQGNSA. CDR3 length: 14 amino acids. The CDR3 nucleotides are TGTGCCAGCAGCCACCCCAGAGGAGAATCACCCCTCCACTTT. This codes for CASSHPRGESPLHF.

The chain combines TRBV27 with TRBJ2-7; D remains unclear. V was pared by 6 bases and J by 4 bases, with 19 bases between. Germline assignment: CDR1 MNHEY and CDR2 SMNVEV (reference sequence). The length of the CDR3 is 15 residues. The CDR3 sequence is CASRILAKGSYEQYF. In DNA form, the CDR3 reads TGTGCCAGCAGGATATTGGCGAAAGGGTCGTACGAGCAGTACTTC.

This chain joins TRBV7-3 and TRBJ1-1, with a tentative D call TRBD1 (5 bases). The CDR3 extends over 14 amino acids. Trimming took 4 bases from V and 0 from J, leaving 9 bases between them. The germline CDR1 and CDR2 sequences are SGHTA and FQGTGA. CDR3 sequence reads: CASSSGTLNTEAFF. The DNA for the CDR3 is TGTGCCAGCAGCTCCGGGACCTTGAACACTGAAGCTTTCTTT.

V and J are TRBV4-1 and TRBJ1-5; perhaps TRBD1 as D (6 bases). Trimming took off 0 bases at V and 1 base at J, with 13 bases between the two ends. Germline values: CDR1 MGHRA, CDR2 YSYEKL. CDR3 size: 17 residues. The CDR3 DNA sequence: TGCGCCAGCAGCCAAGAAGGAGGGGGGGGGAGCAATCAGCCCCAGCATTTT. Translating it yields CASSQEGGGGSNQPQHF.

This chain connects TRBV10-1 to TRBJ2-7, with a weak D call TRBD1 (6 bases). The CDR3 extends over 12 amino acids. The ends were cut back, 5 bases at V and 3 bases at J, with 8 bases in the middle. CDR1 and CDR2 from the germline V gene are WNHNN and SYGVQD (reference sequence). The CDR3 nucleotides are TGCGCCAGCAGTCACAGGGTCTACGAGCAGTACTTC. This translates into CASSHRVYEQYF.

V gene TRBV28 combines with J gene TRBJ1-2, with unresolved D. Trimming took off 6 bases at V and 8 bases at J, with 13 bases between the two ends. The CDR3 has 12 amino acids. Per germline, CDR1 MDHEN and CDR2 SYDVKM. The CDR3 loop reads CASSRLEVGYTF. DNA of the CDR3: TGTGCCAGCAGCCGCCTAGAAGTAGGCTACACCTTC.

The chain joins TRBV4-3 to TRBJ1-1, with D uncertain. V lost 1 base, J lost 0 bases, and 15 bases lay in between. The germline V gene encodes CDR1 LGHNA and CDR2 YSLEER. This CDR3 has 17 amino acids. This CDR3 reads CASSQASRFGLNTEAFF. The CDR3 bases are TGCGCCAGCAGCCAAGCCTCCCGATTTGGCCTGAACACTGAAGCTTTCTTT.

The chain combines TRBV18 with TRBJ2-3; the D is unclear. CDR1 is KGHSH, CDR2 LQKENI, per germline. Trimming took 1 base from V and 6 from J, leaving 5 bases between them. This CDR3 has 12 residues. The CDR3: CASSPQGDTQYF. CDR3 DNA sequence: TGTGCCAGCTCACCACAAGGGGATACGCAGTATTTT. The full variable domain, its missing parts supplied by reference TRBV18 and TRBJ2-3, is NAGVMQNPRHLVRRRGQEARLRCSPMKGHSHVYWYRQLPEEGLKFMVYLQKENIIDESGMPKERFSAEFPKEGPSILRIQQVVRGDSAAYFCASSPQGDTQYFGPGTRLTVL.

The chain has TRBV7-2 and TRBJ1-2; no firm D call. The germline gives CDR1 SGHTA, CDR2 FQGNSA. The CDR3 length is 14 residues. V was pared by 5 bases and J by 1 base, with 11 bases between. CDR3 region: CASSPFPLNYGYTF. The CDR3, as DNA: TGTGCCAGCAGCCCCTTCCCCCTTAACTATGGCTACACCTTC.

J is TRBJ2-3 and V is TRBV4-2, with TRBD1 as a possible D gene (5 bases). Trimming took off 2 bases at V and 6 bases at J, with 12 bases between the two ends. This CDR3 has 14 amino acids. The germline gives CDR1 LGHNA, CDR2 YNFKEQ. Here the CDR3 reads CASSQYRGADTQYF. CDR3 DNA: TGTGCCAGCAGCCAATATAGGGGTGCGGATACGCAGTATTTT.

The V and J genes are TRBV27 and TRBJ2-3, with 7 nucleotides matching TRBD2. CDR1 is MNHEY, CDR2 SMNVEV, per germline (reference sequence). The CDR3 contains 16 residues. The V and J ends lost 6 bases and 1 base, in that order; junction bases with no gene match: 10. This chain's CDR3 is CASRSSRLAGTDTQYF. In DNA, the CDR3 is TGTGCCAGCAGATCCTCCCGACTAGCAGGCACAGATACGCAGTATTTT.

The count of this clone is one. This rearrangement joins TRBV2 to TRBJ2-5, with 10 bases matching TRBD1. The germline gives CDR1 SNHLY, CDR2 FYNNEI. There are 14 residues in the CDR3. Trimming removed 5 bases from V and 2 bases from J; junction bases left unmatched: 2. CDR3 sequence (DNA): TGTGCCAGCAGTCCGGGACAGGGGCAAGAGACCCAGTACTTC. It codes for CASSPGQGQETQYF.

The chain joins TRBV5-6 to TRBJ2-4; a possible D gene is TRBD1 (6 bases). Germline lookup yields CDR1 SGHDT and CDR2 YYEEEE. V was cut by 4 bases and J by 0 bases, with 17 bases left in between. This CDR3 is built from 17 residues. The CDR3: CASSPATGPLAKNIQYF. The CDR3 region has the DNA TGTGCCAGCAGCCCCGCGACAGGTCCTCTAGCCAAAAACATTCAGTACTTC. The whole variable domain, remainder taken from reference TRBV5-6 and TRBJ2-4, is DAGVTQSPTHLIKTRGQQVTLRCSPKSGHDTVSWYQQALGQGPQFIFQYYEEEERQRGNFPDRFSGHQFPNYSSELNVNALLLGDSALYLCASSPATGPLAKNIQYFGAGTRLSVL.

The chain couples TRBV28 to TRBJ1-2, with 9 positions matching TRBD1. Germline CDR1 reads MDHEN; CDR2 reads SYDVKM. The CDR3 has 12 residues. Trimming took 6 bases from V and 8 from J; bases not matched to a gene: 4. As DNA, the CDR3 is TGTGCCAGCAGACAGGGGGCGGGAGGCTACACCTTC. Protein product: CASRQGAGGYTF.